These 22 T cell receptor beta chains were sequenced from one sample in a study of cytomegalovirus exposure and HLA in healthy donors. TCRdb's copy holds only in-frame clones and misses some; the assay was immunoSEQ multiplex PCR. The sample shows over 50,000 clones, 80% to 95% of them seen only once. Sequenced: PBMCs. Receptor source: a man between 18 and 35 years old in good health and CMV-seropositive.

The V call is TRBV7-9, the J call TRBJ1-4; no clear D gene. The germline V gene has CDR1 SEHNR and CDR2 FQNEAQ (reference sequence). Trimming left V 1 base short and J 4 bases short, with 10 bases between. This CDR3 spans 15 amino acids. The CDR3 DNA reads TGTGCCAGCAGCTTAGGGACGGGGAGTAATGAAAAACTGTTTTTT. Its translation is CASSLGTGSNEKLFF.

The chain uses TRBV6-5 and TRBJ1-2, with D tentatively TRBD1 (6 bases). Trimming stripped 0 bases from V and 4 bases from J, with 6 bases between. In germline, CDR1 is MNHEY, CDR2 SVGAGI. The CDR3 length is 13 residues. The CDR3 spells CASSYSRGYGYTF. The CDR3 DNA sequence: TGTGCCAGCAGTTACTCCAGGGGCTATGGCTACACCTTC.

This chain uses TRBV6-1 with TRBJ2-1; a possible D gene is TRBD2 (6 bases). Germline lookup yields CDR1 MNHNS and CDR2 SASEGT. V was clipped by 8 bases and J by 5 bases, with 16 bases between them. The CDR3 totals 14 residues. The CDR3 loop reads CASFWRGWDNEQFF. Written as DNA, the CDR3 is TGTGCCAGCTTTTGGAGGGGATGGGACAATGAGCAGTTCTTC.

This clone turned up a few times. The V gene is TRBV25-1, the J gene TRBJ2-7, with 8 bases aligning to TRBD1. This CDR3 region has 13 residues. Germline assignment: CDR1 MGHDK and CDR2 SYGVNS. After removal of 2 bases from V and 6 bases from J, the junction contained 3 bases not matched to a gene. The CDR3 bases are TGTGCCAGCAGTGAACAGGACAGGGCCGAGCAGTACTTC. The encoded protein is CASSEQDRAEQYF.

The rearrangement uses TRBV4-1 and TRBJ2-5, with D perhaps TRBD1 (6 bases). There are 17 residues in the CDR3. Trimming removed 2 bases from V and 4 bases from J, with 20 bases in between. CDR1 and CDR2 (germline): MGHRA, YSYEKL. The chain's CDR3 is CASSQYAGAGGRETQYF. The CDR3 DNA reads TGCGCCAGCAGCCAATACGCAGGGGCGGGTGGTCGAGAGACCCAGTACTTC.

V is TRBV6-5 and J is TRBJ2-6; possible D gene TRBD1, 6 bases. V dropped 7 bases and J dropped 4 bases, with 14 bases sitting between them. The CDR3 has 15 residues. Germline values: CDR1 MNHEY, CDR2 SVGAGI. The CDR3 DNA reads TGTGCCAGCACCGAAACAGGGTTGGGGGCCAACGTCCTGACTTTC. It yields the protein CASTETGLGANVLTF.

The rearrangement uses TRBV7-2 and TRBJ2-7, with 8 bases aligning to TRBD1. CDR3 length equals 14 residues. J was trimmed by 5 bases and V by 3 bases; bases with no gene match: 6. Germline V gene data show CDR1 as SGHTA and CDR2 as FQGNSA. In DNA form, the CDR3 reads TGTGCCAGCAGCTTGGACAGGGTTGTGGACGAGCAGTACTTC. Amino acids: CASSLDRVVDEQYF. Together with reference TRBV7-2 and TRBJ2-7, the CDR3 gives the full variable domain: GAGVSQSPSNKVTEKGKDVELRCDPISGHTALYWYRQSLGQGLEFLIYFQGNSAPDKSGLPSDRFSAERTGGSVSTLTIQRTQQEDSAVYLCASSLDRVVDEQYFGPGTRLTVT.

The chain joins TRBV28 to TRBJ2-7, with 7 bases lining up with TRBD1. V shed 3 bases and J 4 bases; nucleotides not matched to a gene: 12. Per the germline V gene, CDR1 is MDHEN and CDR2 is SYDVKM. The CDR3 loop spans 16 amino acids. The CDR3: CASSLRVTDRVYEQYF. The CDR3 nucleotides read TGTGCCAGCAGTTTGAGGGTGACAGACAGGGTGTACGAGCAGTACTTC.

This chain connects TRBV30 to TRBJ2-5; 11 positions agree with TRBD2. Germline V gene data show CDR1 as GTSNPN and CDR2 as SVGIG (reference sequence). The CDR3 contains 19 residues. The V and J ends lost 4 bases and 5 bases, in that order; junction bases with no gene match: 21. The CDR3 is CAWNSPPRTSGRYVETQYF. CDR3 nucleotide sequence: TGTGCCTGGAATTCCCCCCCCCGCACTAGCGGGAGATATGTGGAGACCCAGTACTTC.

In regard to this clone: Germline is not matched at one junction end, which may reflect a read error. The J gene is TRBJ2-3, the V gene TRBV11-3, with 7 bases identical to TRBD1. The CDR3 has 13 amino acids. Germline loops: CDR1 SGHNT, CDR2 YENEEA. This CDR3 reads CASSLVGTETQYF. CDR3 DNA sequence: TGTGCCAGCAGCTTAGTCGGGACAGAGACGCAGTATTTT.

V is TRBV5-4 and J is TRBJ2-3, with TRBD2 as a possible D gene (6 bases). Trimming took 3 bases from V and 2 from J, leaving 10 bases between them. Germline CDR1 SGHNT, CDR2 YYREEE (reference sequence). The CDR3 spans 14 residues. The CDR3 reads CASSSGTYTDTQYF. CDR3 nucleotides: TGTGCCAGCAGCTCCGGGACTTACACAGATACGCAGTATTTT.

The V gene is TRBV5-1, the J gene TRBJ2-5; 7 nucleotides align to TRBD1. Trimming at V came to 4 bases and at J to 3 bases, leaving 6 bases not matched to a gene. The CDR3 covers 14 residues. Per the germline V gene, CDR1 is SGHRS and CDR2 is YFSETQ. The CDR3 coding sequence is TGCGCCAGCAGCCCCACGACAGGGAAAGAGACCCAGTACTTC. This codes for CASSPTTGKETQYF.

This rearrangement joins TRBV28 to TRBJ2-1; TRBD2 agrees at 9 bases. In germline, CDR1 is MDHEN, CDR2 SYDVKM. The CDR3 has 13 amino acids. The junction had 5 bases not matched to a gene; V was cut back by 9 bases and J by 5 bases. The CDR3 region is CASELAGNNEQFF. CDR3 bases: TGTGCCAGTGAACTAGCGGGTAACAATGAGCAGTTCTTC.

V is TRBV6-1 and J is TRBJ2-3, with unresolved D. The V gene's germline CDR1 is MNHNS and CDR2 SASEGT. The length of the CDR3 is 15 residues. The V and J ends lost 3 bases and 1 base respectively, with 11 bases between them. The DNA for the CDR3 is TGTGCCAGCAGTGAGTGGAGTGAGGGCACAGATACGCAGTATTTT. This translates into CASSEWSEGTDTQYF.

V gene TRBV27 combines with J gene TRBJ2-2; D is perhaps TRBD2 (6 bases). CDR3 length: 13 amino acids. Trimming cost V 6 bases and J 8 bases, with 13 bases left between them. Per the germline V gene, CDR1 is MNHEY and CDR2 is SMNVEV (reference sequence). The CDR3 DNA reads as TGTGCCAGCAGGGGCGGGACTTATGGGGAGCTGTTTTTT. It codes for CASRGGTYGELFF.

In DNA form, the CDR3 reads TGTGCCAGCAGCGTGGGGATAGCGGGAGGGTACAATGAGCAGTTCTTC. Its protein is CASSVGIAGGYNEQFF. The chain is built from TRBV9 and TRBJ2-1; the match to TRBD2 covers 11 bases. The CDR3 consists of 16 residues. From germline, CDR1 is SGDLS and CDR2 YYNGEE. V shed 2 bases and J 4 bases; nucleotides not matched to a gene: 5.

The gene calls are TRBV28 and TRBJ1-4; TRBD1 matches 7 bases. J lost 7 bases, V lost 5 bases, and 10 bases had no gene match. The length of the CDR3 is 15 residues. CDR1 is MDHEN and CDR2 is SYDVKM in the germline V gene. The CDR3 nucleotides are TGTGCCAGCAGTCCGACAGGGAGTGTTCGTGAAAAACTGTTTTTT. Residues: CASSPTGSVREKLFF.

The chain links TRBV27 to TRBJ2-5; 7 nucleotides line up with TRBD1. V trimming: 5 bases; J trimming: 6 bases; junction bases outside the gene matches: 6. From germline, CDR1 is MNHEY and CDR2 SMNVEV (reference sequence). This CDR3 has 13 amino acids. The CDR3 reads CASSPTGWKTQYF. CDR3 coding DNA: TGTGCCAGCAGTCCGACAGGGTGGAAGACCCAGTACTTC.

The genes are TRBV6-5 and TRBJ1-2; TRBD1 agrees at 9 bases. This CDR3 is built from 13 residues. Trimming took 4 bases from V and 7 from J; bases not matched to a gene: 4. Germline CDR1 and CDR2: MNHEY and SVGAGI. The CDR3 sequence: CASSFGQGFGYTF. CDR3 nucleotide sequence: TGTGCCAGCAGTTTCGGACAGGGGTTTGGCTACACCTTC.

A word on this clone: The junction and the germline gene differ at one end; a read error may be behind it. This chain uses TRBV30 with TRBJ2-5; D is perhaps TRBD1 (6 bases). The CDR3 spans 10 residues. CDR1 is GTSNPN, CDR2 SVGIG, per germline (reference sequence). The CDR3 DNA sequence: TGTGCCTGCATCCGGGACACCCCGTACTTC. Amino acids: CACIRDTPYF.

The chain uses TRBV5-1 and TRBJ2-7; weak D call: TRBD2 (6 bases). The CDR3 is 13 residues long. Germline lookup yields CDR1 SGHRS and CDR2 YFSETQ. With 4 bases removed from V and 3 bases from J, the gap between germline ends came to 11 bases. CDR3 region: CASSTGDFYEQYF. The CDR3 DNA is TGCGCCAGCAGCACGGGGGACTTCTACGAGCAGTACTTC.

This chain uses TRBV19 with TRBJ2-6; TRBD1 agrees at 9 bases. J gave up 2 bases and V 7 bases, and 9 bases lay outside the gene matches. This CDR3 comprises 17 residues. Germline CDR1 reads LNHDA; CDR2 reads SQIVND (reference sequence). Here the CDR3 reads CASNPHRGPAGANVLTF. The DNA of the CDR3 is TGTGCCAGTAACCCCCACAGGGGGCCCGCTGGGGCCAACGTCCTGACTTTC.